A single sample gave rise to the 30 T cell receptor beta chains below, sequenced in a study of regulatory T cells in long-lasting Graves disease. The time point was: newly diagnosed GD, antithyroid drugs for less than 3 months. With RNA extracted from PBMCs as input, the TCR library was made. Through Arm-PCR of CDR3 regions and iRepertoire HTBI primers, TCR beta libraries were built. TCRdb reanalysed the multiplex PCR reads using MiXCR and keeps one entry per CDR3 protein. The sample holds some 560,000 distinct CDR3 sequences, around 16% seen once. These data were also reused for a study on T cells in Graves' hyperthyroidism and ophthalmopathy.

The source was peripheral blood mononuclear cells (PBMCs), collected at new diagnosis, from a patient treated with antithyroid drugs. These receptors originate from a woman between 40 and 65 years old with Graves disease.

There are many counts of this clonotype. The rearrangement links TRBV12-3 or TRBV12-4 to TRBJ1-5, with D unclear. This CDR3 contains 12 residues. Trimming removed 4 bases from V and 11 bases from J, with 12 bases in between. The CDR3 coding sequence is TGTGCCAGCAGTTCCTCTCCCGAGGCCCAGCATTTT. Its translation: CASSSSPEAQHF.

Worth noting for this clonotype: Given a much more abundant clone one base away, this may be a read error. J is TRBJ2-7 and V is TRBV7-2; 7 nucleotides line up with TRBD1. Trimming cost V 5 bases and J 3 bases; bases outside gene matches: 7. The CDR3 runs 14 residues. Germline lookup yields CDR1 SGHTA and CDR2 FQGNSA. CDR3 nucleotide sequence: TGTGCCAGCAGCCCAGAGACAGGGTTCTACGAGCAGTACTTC. This encodes CASSPETGFYEQYF.

CDR3 DNA: TGTGCCAGCAGCCCAATCCTCTACGAGCAGTACTTC. Translation: CASSPILYEQYF. The chain recombines TRBV7-2 with TRBJ2-7; D gene ambiguous. Trimming pared 5 bases from V and 3 bases from J, leaving 8 bases between. Germline V lookup: CDR1 SGHTA, CDR2 FQGNSA. The CDR3 totals 12 residues.

V and J are TRBV5-1 and TRBJ2-3, with 7 bases lining up with TRBD2. Germline CDR1 and CDR2: SGHRS and YFSETQ. Trimming removed 0 bases from V and 5 bases from J; junction bases left unmatched: 6. This CDR3 is built from 15 residues. In nucleotides, the CDR3 is TGCGCCAGCAGCTTGGCCGGGGAGGGGATAGATACGCAGTATTTT. This codes for CASSLAGEGIDTQYF.

This clonotype was seen a handful of times. The chain combines TRBV18 with TRBJ2-1, with 7 bases identical to TRBD1. The V segment lost 3 bases and the J segment 6 bases; nucleotides outside the gene matches: 8. Germline CDR1 is KGHSH and CDR2 is LQKENI. This CDR3 has 15 amino acids. The CDR3 sequence is CASSPTRDRSNEQFF. DNA for the CDR3: TGTGCCAGCTCACCTACCCGGGACAGATCCAATGAGCAGTTCTTC.

The V and J genes are TRBV9 and TRBJ1-3, with D maybe TRBD1 (5 bases). Between the trimmed V and J ends, which lost 0 bases and 0 bases, there was a span of 7 bases. CDR1 and CDR2 from the germline V gene are SGDLS and YYNGEE. The CDR3 totals 15 residues. Here the CDR3 DNA reads TGTGCCAGCAGCGTAGTTGGGGCCTCTGGAAACACCATATATTTT. Encoded protein: CASSVVGASGNTIYF.

The sample holds many counts of this clonotype. The rearrangement joins TRBV7-3 to TRBJ2-1, with TRBD1 identical over 9 bases. Germline V gene data show CDR1 as SGHTA and CDR2 as FQGTGA. V was clipped by 5 bases and J by 15 bases; unmatched bases: 11. The CDR3 runs 13 residues. The CDR3 DNA follows: TGTGCCAGCAGCGCTGCCCGGACAGGGGCATTGTTCTTC. Amino acids: CASSAARTGALFF.

V usage is TRBV12-3 or TRBV12-4 and J usage is TRBJ2-5; tentative D call: TRBD2 (5 bases). The DNA end favors TRBJ2-1, so the J call may be wrong. The CDR3 contains 12 residues. Here the CDR3 DNA reads TGTGCCACCGGGATTATGGGGTATGAGCAGTTCTTC. Translated: CATGIMGYEQFF.

The chain has TRBV28 and TRBJ2-5; no firm D call. Germline CDR1 is MDHEN and CDR2 is SYDVKM. The CDR3 totals 14 residues. The V and J ends lost 1 base and 1 base respectively, with 7 bases between them. The CDR3 spells CASSLLAVQETQYF. The CDR3 DNA reads TGTGCCAGCAGTTTATTGGCAGTCCAAGAGACCCAGTACTTC.

The chain joins TRBV20-1 to TRBJ1-6; unclear D gene. V was trimmed by 3 bases and J by 7 bases, leaving 10 bases between them. CDR3 size: 13 residues. The germline V gene has CDR1 DFQATT and CDR2 SNEGSKA (reference sequence). The CDR3 spells CSASYSSNSPLHF. The CDR3 nucleotides read TGCAGTGCTAGCTACAGTAGCAATTCACCCCTCCACTTT.

This clonotype was counted many times. This chain joins TRBV20-1 and TRBJ2-3, with TRBD1 matching over 7 bases. Per the germline V gene, CDR1 is DFQATT and CDR2 is SNEGSKA (reference sequence). Trimming took 5 bases from V and 6 from J; bases not matched to a gene: 8. The CDR3 covers 13 residues. CDR3 amino acids: CSAPGQLTDTQYF. CDR3 coding DNA: TGCAGTGCTCCGGGACAGCTTACCGATACGCAGTATTTT.

V is TRBV9 and J is TRBJ1-5; no reliable D call. Looked up from germline, CDR1 is SGDLS and CDR2 is YYNGEE. This CDR3 is 13 amino acids long. V lost 2 bases, J lost 9 bases, and 12 bases lay in between. Here the CDR3 DNA reads TGTGCCAGCAGCGTGTCCGACGGGCTGCCCCAGCATTTT. Translating gives CASSVSDGLPQHF.

This clonotype was observed at least ten times. This chain connects TRBV2 to TRBJ1-5; no firm D call. Deletions cut 7 bases from V and 0 bases from J, with 10 bases between. CDR1 is SNHLY and CDR2 is FYNNEI in the germline V gene. This CDR3 is built from 14 residues. In DNA form, the CDR3 reads TGTGCCAGCAAGGTCGGCATTAGCAATCAGCCCCAGCATTTT. It yields the protein CASKVGISNQPQHF.

This clonotype was observed many times. The V call is TRBV20-1, the J call TRBJ1-1; unclear D gene. Germline CDR1 DFQATT, CDR2 SNEGSKA (reference sequence). The CDR3 consists of 13 residues. V was shortened by 6 bases and J by 1 base, with 12 bases between the two germline ends. The CDR3 protein is CSAPRAANTEAFF. In DNA form, the CDR3 reads TGCAGTGCACCCCGGGCAGCGAACACTGAAGCTTTCTTT.

There are many counts of this clonotype. The V gene is TRBV12-3 or TRBV12-4, the J gene TRBJ2-3; 8 bases agree with TRBD2. The length of the CDR3 is 17 residues. V shed 2 bases and J 5 bases; nucleotides not matched to a gene: 12. The chain's CDR3 is CASSLSASGQVGDTQYF. In DNA form, the CDR3 reads TGTGCCAGCAGTTTATCGGCTAGCGGGCAAGTTGGAGATACGCAGTATTTT.

This clonotype was seen repeatedly, ten times or more. The CDR3 DNA follows: TGTGCCTGGAGTGTGAAAGTCGGGGCTGAAGCTTTCTTT. Amino acids: CAWSVKVGAEAFF. This chain joins TRBV30 and TRBJ1-1; D not certain. The CDR3 extends over 13 amino acids. Germline CDR1 GTSNPN, CDR2 SVGIG (reference sequence). V gave up 0 bases and J gave up 6 bases, with 11 bases separating them.

This clonotype was detected ten times or more. In DNA form, the CDR3 reads TGCAGTGCTCTAGGGACAGGGGAAAAACTGTTTTTT. Translated: CSALGTGEKLFF. The chain links TRBV20-1 to TRBJ1-4; 9 bases agree with TRBD1. The CDR3 length is 12 residues. Per germline, CDR1 DFQATT and CDR2 SNEGSKA (reference sequence). Losses at the gene ends were 5 bases for V and 8 bases for J; bases not matched to a gene: 3.

This clonotype was counted many times. This chain uses TRBV15 with TRBJ1-1; D gene ambiguous. The germline V gene encodes CDR1 LNHNV and CDR2 YYDKDF (reference sequence). This CDR3 has 15 residues. V was clipped by 0 bases and J by 1 base, with 9 bases between them. The CDR3 DNA sequence: TGTGCCACCAGCAGAGATTACGTAGGGAACACTGAAGCTTTCTTT. Translated, it gives CATSRDYVGNTEAFF.

V and J are TRBV30 and TRBJ1-3; the D is unclear. The CDR3 is 12 residues long. Looked up from germline, CDR1 is GTSNPN and CDR2 is SVGIG (reference sequence). The ends were cut back, 7 bases at V and 3 bases at J, with 10 bases in the middle. In nucleotides, the CDR3 is TGTGCCTTGAGGGTAGATGGAAACACCATATATTTT. Translation gives CALRVDGNTIYF. The full variable domain, its missing parts supplied by reference TRBV30 and TRBJ1-3, is SQTIHQWPATLVQPVGSPLSLECTVEGTSNPNLYWYRQAAGRGLQLLFYSVGIGQISSEVPQNLSASRPQDRQFILSSKKLLLSDSGFYLCALRVDGNTIYFGEGSWLTVV.

This clonotype was found once. Just one base apart from a much larger clone, this may be a read error. The rearrangement uses TRBV2 and TRBJ2-3; D may be TRBD1 (5 bases). The germline V gene encodes CDR1 SNHLY and CDR2 FYNNEI. This CDR3 contains 12 residues. In DNA, the CDR3 is TGTGCCAGCAGGTCAGTCACAGGTACGCAGTATTTT. Translation gives CASRSVTGTQYF.

This clonotype has at least ten counts. The chain combines TRBV13 with TRBJ2-5, with D hard to call. The CDR3 consists of 13 residues. Trimming removed 4 bases at V and 9 bases at J, with 15 bases between. From germline, CDR1 is PRHDT and CDR2 FYEKMQ (reference sequence). CDR3 region: CASSSTRTVAQYF. The CDR3 bases are TGTGCCAGCAGCTCGACACGTACAGTGGCCCAGTACTTC. Filled out from reference TRBV13 and TRBJ2-5, the complete variable domain reads AAGVIQSPRHLIKEKRETATLKCYPIPRHDTVYWYQQGPGQDPQFLISFYEKMQSDKGSIPDRFSAQQFSDYHSELNMSSLELGDSALYFCASSSTRTVAQYFGPGTRLLVL.

This clonotype showed up just once. Given a much more abundant clone one base away, this may be a read error. The chain couples TRBV5-6 to TRBJ1-1; a possible D gene is TRBD1 (5 bases). CDR3 size: 15 residues. V lost 0 bases to trimming and J lost 3 bases, with 12 bases between them. Germline CDR1 reads SGHDT; CDR2 reads YYEEEE. CDR3 sequence reads: CASSLERGWDTEAFF. The CDR3 DNA follows: TGTGCCAGCAGCTTGGAGAGGGGTTGGGACACTGAAGCTTTCTTT. The whole variable domain, filled in from reference TRBV5-6 and TRBJ1-1, reads DAGVTQSPTHLIKTRGQQVTLRCSPKSGHDTVSWYQQALGQGPQFIFQYYEEEERQRGNFPDRFSGHQFPNYSSELNVNALLLGDSALYLCASSLERGWDTEAFFGQGTRLTVV.

This clonotype has more than one count but fewer than ten. The rearrangement uses TRBV5-6 and TRBJ1-6; 8 bases fit TRBD1. Per germline, CDR1 SGHDT and CDR2 YYEEEE. The V gene end was trimmed by 0 bases and the J gene end by 8 bases; junction bases not matched to a gene: 4. This CDR3 region has 15 residues. In nucleotides, the CDR3 is TGTGCCAGCAGCTTGGGGCCGGGACAGGATTCACCCCTCCACTTT. Protein sequence: CASSLGPGQDSPLHF. Based on the CDR3 plus reference TRBV5-6 and TRBJ1-6, the full variable domain is DAGVTQSPTHLIKTRGQQVTLRCSPKSGHDTVSWYQQALGQGPQFIFQYYEEEERQRGNFPDRFSGHQFPNYSSELNVNALLLGDSALYLCASSLGPGQDSPLHFGNGTRLTVT.

This clonotype was counted ten times or more. The gene calls are TRBV18 and TRBJ1-1, with D perhaps TRBD1 (5 bases). Germline-derived CDR1 and CDR2 are KGHSH and LQKENI. The V and J ends lost 0 bases and 0 bases respectively, with 14 bases between them. The CDR3 consists of 17 residues. CDR3 residues: CASSPPSPGTVNTEAFF. The CDR3 DNA follows: TGTGCCAGCTCACCACCATCCCCTGGGACTGTGAACACTGAAGCTTTCTTT.

V usage is TRBV7-2 and J usage is TRBJ1-4; TRBD1 agrees at 7 bases. The CDR3 loop spans 19 amino acids. CDR1 and CDR2 from the germline V gene are SGHTA and FQGNSA. The V gene end was trimmed by 1 base and the J gene end by 11 bases; junction bases not matched to a gene: 22. This CDR3 is CASSLGGIRGIGGRDKLFF. The CDR3 region has the DNA TGTGCCAGCAGCTTAGGGGGCATCCGAGGGATAGGGGGCAGAGATAAACTGTTTTTT.

This clonotype was seen many times. The chain carries TRBV3-1 and TRBJ1-4; D unresolved. This CDR3 has 15 residues. Germline CDR1 is LGHDT and CDR2 is YNNKEL (reference sequence). Deletions cut 1 base from V and 3 bases from J, with 9 bases between. The CDR3 coding sequence is TGTGCCAGCAGCCAAGGGGCAGGCCCTAATGAAAAACTGTTTTTT. Amino acids: CASSQGAGPNEKLFF.

This clonotype appeared a few times. The CDR3 coding sequence is TGTGCCAGCTCACCAACCCCGCAAGAGACCCAGTACTTC. It translates to CASSPTPQETQYF. The chain couples TRBV18 to TRBJ2-5; D gene uncertain. V shed 2 bases and J shed 2 bases, with 6 bases lying between them. CDR3 length: 13 residues. Germline values: CDR1 KGHSH, CDR2 LQKENI.

This chain connects TRBV12-3 or TRBV12-4 to TRBJ1-5; 10 positions agree with TRBD1. This CDR3 comprises 14 residues. V shed 7 bases and J 7 bases; nucleotides not matched to a gene: 7. As DNA, the CDR3 is TGTGCCAGCAACGACAGGGGGCGCGTCCAGCCCCAGCATTTT. Its protein is CASNDRGRVQPQHF.

This clonotype came up many times. A junction boundary mismatches the germline segment, possibly from a read error. The chain has TRBV5-5 and TRBJ2-5; TRBD2 matches 7 bases. In germline, CDR1 is SGHKS, CDR2 YYEKEE (reference sequence). The CDR3 has 12 amino acids. In DNA form, the CDR3 reads TGCGCCAGCAGCGGGGACCAAGAGACCCAGTACTTC. Protein: CASSGDQETQYF.

This clonotype was seen a handful of times. The final CDR3 position lacks the conserved phenylalanine or tryptophan, pointing to a likely read error. The limits of the CDR3 on the DNA are not certain, so only TCRdb's listed CDR3 is given. The chain employs TRBV2 and TRBJ2-4; the D call TRBD1 from the table was never checked on the DNA. The CDR3 sequence runs 13 residues, both termini included. Germline V gives CDR1 SNHLY, CDR2 FYNNEI. CDR3 sequence: CASSEALRGPSEL.